This T cell receptor beta chain is drawn from a study of cytomegalovirus exposure and HLA in healthy donors. Looking at the study overall: From about 180 million T cells, an earlier analysis saw 120 million or so unique TCR beta sequences. In terms of ancestry, the Caucasian-associated cluster contained more than 65% of the roughly 400 genotyped donors.

Each donor's status was that of a healthy bone marrow donor. Comments on this clone: Its antigen remains unidentified. At one boundary the junction diverges from the germline segment, which might be a read error.

CDR1 SGHVS and CDR2 FQNEAQ come from the germline V gene. This CDR3 contains 12 residues. The PCR ran on 60 Vbeta and 13 Jbeta primers. Data came from immunoSEQ multiplex PCR; TCRdb stores just in-frame clones and leaves some out. The repertoire has approximately 200,000 clones, around four fifths of them found once; the top ten carry 6.5%. Whole-study results and caveats: Productive status was seen about 90% or about 30% of the time for most TCR beta V segments in an earlier analysis.

The TCR sequence derives from a woman aged 50 to 65 in good health and CMV-seropositive. Material for sequencing was PBMCs. The V gene is TRBV7-8, the J gene TRBJ2-3; D call uncertain. As DNA, the CDR3 is TGTGCCAGCAGTTTAGCCGCAGATACGCAGTATTTT. Its translation is CASSLAADTQYF.